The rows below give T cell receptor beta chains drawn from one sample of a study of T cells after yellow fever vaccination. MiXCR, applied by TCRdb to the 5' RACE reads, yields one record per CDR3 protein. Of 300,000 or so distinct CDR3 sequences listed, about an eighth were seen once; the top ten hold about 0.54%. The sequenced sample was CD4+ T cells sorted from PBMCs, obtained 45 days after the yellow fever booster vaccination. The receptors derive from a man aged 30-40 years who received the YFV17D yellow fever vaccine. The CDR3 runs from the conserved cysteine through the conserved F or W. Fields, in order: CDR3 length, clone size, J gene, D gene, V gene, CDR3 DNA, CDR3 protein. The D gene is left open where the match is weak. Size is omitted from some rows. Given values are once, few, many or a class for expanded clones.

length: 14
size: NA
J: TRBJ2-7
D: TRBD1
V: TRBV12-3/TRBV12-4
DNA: TGTGCCAGCAGTTTCGGGGACAGGGGGCTCGAGCAGTACTTC
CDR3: CASSFGDRGLEQYF

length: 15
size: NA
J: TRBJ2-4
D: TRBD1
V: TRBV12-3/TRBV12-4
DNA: TGTGCCAGCAGTTTATCGGGGACAGGGAGGAACATTCAGTACTTC
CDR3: CASSLSGTGRNIQYF

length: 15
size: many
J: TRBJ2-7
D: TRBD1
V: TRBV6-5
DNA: TGTGCCAGCAGTTATCGGGACAGGGGGCCCTACGAGCAGTACTTC
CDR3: CASSYRDRGPYEQYF

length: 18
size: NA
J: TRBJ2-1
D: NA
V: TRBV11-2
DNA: TGTGCCAGCAGCTTATTTTCCCATTCGGGGTATGGGGGGAATGAGCAGTTCTTC
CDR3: CASSLFSHSGYGGNEQFF

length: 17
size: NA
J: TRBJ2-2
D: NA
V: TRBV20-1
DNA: TGCAGTGCTAGATCGCAGGGAAAGGGGAAGAACACCGGGGAGCTGTTTTTT
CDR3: CSARSQGKGKNTGELFF

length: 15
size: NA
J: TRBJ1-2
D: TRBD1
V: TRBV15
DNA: TGTGCCACCAGCATCCACAGGGGAGAAAACTATGGCTACACCTTC
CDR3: CATSIHRGENYGYTF

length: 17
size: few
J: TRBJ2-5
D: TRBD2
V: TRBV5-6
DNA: TGTGCCAGCAGCGACAGCGGGAGGGTTTCATGGGGAGAGACCCAGTACTTC
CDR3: CASSDSGRVSWGETQYF

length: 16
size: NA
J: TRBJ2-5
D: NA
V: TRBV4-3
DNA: TGCGCCAGCAGCCAAGATCTTCCCAGGGCCGGTGAGACCCAGTACTTC
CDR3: CASSQDLPRAGETQYF

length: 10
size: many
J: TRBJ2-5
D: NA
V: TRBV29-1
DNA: TGCAGCGTTGTCCGGGAAACCCAGTACTTC
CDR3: CSVVRETQYF

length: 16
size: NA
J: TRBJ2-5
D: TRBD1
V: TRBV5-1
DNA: TGCGCCAGCAGCTTCGGGACAGGGGATACCCAAGAGACCCAGTACTTC
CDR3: CASSFGTGDTQETQYF

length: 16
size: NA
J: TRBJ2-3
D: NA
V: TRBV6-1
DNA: TGTGCCAGCAGTGCCCCCGGTCGGCCGGGCACAGATACGCAGTATTTT
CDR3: CASSAPGRPGTDTQYF

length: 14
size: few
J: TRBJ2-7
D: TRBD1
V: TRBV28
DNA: TGTGCCAGCAGTTTACGGACAGGGCACTACGAGCAGTACTTC
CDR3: CASSLRTGHYEQYF

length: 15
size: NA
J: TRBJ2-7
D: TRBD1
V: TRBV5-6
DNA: TGTGCCAGCAGCGGAAAGACAGGGCCCTCCTACGAGCAGTACTTC
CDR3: CASSGKTGPSYEQYF

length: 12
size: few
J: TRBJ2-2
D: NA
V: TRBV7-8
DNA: TGTGCCAGCAGCTTCGGAGACGGGGAGCTGTTTTTT
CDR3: CASSFGDGELFF

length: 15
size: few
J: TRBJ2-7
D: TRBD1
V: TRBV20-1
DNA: TGCAGTGCTAGAGTCCCGGGACAGGCGGCCTACGAGCAGTACTTC
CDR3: CSARVPGQAAYEQYF

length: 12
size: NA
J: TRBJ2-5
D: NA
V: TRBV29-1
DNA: TGCAGCGTTTTAAAGGGGGAGGAGACCCAGTACTTC
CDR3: CSVLKGEETQYF

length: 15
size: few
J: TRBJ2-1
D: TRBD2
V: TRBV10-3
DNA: TGTGCCATCCTGAGGTCGCTAGCGGGTAACAATGAGCAGTTCTTC
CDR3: CAILRSLAGNNEQFF

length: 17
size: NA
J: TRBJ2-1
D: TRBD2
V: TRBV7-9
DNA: TGTGCCAGCAGCTTGAGGAGGGTAGCGGGACGACACAATGAGCAGTTCTTC
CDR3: CASSLRRVAGRHNEQFF

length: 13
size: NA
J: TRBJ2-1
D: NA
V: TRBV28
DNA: TGTGCCAGCAGTTTAGGTGGGAGCCATGAGCAGTTCTTC
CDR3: CASSLGGSHEQFF

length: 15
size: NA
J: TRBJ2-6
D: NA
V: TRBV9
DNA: TGTGCCAGCAGCGTAGAGGGGTTCGGGGCCAACGTCCTGACTTTC
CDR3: CASSVEGFGANVLTF

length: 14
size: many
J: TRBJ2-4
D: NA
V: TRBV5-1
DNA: TGCGCCAGCAGCTTGGAAGCAGCCAAAAACATTCAGTACTTC
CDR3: CASSLEAAKNIQYF

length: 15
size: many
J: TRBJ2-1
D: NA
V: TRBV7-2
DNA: TGTGCCAGCAGCGAATCGCGGGGTTCCTACAATGAGCAGTTCTTC
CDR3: CASSESRGSYNEQFF

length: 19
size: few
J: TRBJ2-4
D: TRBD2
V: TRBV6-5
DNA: TGTGCCAGCAGTTACTCTGGACTAGCGGGAGGACTAGCCAAAAACATTCAGTACTTC
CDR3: CASSYSGLAGGLAKNIQYF

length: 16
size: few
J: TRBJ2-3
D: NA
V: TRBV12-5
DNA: TGTGCTAGTGGTCCCATAGGACGCGTGGGCACAGATACGCAGTATTTT
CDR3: CASGPIGRVGTDTQYF

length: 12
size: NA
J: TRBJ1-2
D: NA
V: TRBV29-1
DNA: TGCGGGGCGGGTGGAGGAAACTATGGCTACACCTTC
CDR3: CGAGGGNYGYTF

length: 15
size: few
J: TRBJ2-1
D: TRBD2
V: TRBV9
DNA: TGTGCCAGCAGCGTGAGCGGGAGGGTAGGTAATGAGCAGTTCTTC
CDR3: CASSVSGRVGNEQFF

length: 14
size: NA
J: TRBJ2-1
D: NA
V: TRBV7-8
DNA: TGTGCCAGCATCCCAGGGAGATCATACAATGAGCAGTTCTTC
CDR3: CASIPGRSYNEQFF